This paragraph reports one TCR beta chain. The antigen is undetermined. TCRdb reworked the 5' RACE reads into one entry per CDR3 protein, no DNA. The sample's table shows some 400,000 distinct CDR3 sequences. These data originate in a study of monozygotic twins with inflammatory bowel disease. Study-wide results and limits: IBD patients had lower TCRbeta diversity (inverse Simpson) than healthy co-twins.

The CDR3 contains 15 residues. Germline-derived CDR1 and CDR2 are DFQATT and SNEGSKA (reference sequence). The chain uses TRBV20-1 and TRBJ2-1. Material for sequencing was blood. The sequence came from a human donor with ulcerative colitis or Crohn's disease, or a healthy co-twin of an affected twin (not recorded which). CDR3 region: CSARIIGSPYNEQFF.